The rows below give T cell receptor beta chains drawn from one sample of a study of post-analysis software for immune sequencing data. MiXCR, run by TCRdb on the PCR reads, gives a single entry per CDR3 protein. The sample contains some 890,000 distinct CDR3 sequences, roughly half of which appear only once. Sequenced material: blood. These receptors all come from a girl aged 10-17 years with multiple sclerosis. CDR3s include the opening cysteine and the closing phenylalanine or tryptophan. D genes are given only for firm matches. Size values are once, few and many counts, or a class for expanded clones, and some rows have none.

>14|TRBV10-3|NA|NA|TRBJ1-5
TGTGCCATCAGTGAGTCTCAAATCAATCAGCCCCAGCATTTT
CAISESQINQPQHF
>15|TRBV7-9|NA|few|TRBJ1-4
TGTGCCAGCAGCCCCCGTAGTGGGGGGGACGAAAAACTGTTTTTT
CASSPRSGGDEKLFF
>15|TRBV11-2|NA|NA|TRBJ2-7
TGTGCCAGCAGCTTAGGGACTACGTCGGTGGTCGAGCAGTACTTC
CASSLGTTSVVEQYF
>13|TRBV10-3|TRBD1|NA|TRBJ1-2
TGTGCCACCAGAATACAGGGGACAGATGGGGACACCTTC
CATRIQGTDGDTF
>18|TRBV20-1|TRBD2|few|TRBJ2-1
TGCAGTGCTCTACGTGGGACTAGCGGGAGGTCCTATTTACATGAGCAGTTCTTC
CSALRGTSGRSYLHEQFF
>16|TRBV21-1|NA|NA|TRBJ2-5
TGTGCCTGCAGCCCCCAACCGACGGGTATCCAAGAGACCCAGTACTTC
CACSPQPTGIQETQYF
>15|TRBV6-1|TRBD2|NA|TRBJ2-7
TGTGCCAGCGGTCGGACTAGCGGCTTCTACAATGAGCAGTACTTC
CASGRTSGFYNEQYF
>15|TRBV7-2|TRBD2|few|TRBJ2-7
TGTGCCAGCAGCTCATCTCCGGGGGGGTTGGACGAGCAGTACTTC
CASSSSPGGLDEQYF
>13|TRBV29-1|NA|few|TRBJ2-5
TGCAGCGTTGAAGAGCGGGGAGAAGAGACCCAGTACTTC
CSVEERGEETQYF
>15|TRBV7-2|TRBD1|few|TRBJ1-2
TGTGCCAGCAGGGGACAGCCAACATCTAACTATGGCTACACCTTC
CASRGQPTSNYGYTF
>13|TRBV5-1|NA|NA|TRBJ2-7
TGCGCCAGTAGCGACGTCGGACGATACGAGCAGTACTTC
CASSDVGRYEQYF
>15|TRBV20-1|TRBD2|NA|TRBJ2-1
TGCAGTGCTAGAGATCCCGGGACTAGCGACAATGAGCAGTTCTTC
CSARDPGTSDNEQFF
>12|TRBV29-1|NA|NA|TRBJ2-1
TGCAGCGGTGAAGGTGTGTACAATGAGCAGTTCTTC
CSGEGVYNEQFF
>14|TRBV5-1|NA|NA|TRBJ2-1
TGCGCCAGCAGCCGGGAAGGGGGTATCAATGAGCAGTTCTTC
CASSREGGINEQFF
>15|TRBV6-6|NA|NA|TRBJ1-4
TGTGCCAGCAGTTACTCGGTGGCAGGGAGGGAAAAACTGTTTTTT
CASSYSVAGREKLFF
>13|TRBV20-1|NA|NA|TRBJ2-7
TGCAGTGCTCCACTAGGAACCACCTACGAGCAGTACTTC
CSAPLGTTYEQYF
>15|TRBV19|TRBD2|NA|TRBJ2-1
TGTGCCGGCGGAGGGTCTAGCGGAGCCTACAATGAGCAGTTCTTC
CAGGGSSGAYNEQFF
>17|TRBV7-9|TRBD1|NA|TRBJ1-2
TGTGCCAGCAGCTTAGACCGGGACAGGGGGCCGAACTATGGCTACACCTTC
CASSLDRDRGPNYGYTF
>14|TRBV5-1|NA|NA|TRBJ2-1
TGCGCCAGCAGCTTGGCCCTAAATATGGATGAGCAGTTCTTC
CASSLALNMDEQFF
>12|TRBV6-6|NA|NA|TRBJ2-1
TGTGCCAGCAGTTACTCGGTTAGTGAGCAGTTCTTC
CASSYSVSEQFF
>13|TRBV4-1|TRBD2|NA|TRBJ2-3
TGCGCCAGTGGACTAGCGCGGGAAGATACGCAGTATTTT
CASGLAREDTQYF
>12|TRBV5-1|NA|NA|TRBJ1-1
TGCGCCAGCAGCTTGCCAGGCGTGGTAGCTTTCTTT
CASSLPGVVAFF
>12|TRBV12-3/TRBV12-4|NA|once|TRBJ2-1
TGTGCCAGCAGTTTAATCGACAATGAGCAGTTCTTC
CASSLIDNEQFF
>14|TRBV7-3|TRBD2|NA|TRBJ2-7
TGTGCCAGCAGCTCTAGCGGGCCCTCCTACGAGCAGTACTTC
CASSSSGPSYEQYF
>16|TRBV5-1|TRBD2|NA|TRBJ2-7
TGCGCCAGCAGCCTCCCCCCTAGCGGTAGCTCCCACGAGCAGTACTTC
CASSLPPSGSSHEQYF
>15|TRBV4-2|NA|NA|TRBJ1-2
TGTGCCAGCAGCCAAGATTGGCAGGGGCACCATGGCTACACCTTC
CASSQDWQGHHGYTF
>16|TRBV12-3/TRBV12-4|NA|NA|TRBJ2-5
TGTGCCAGCAGTTTTACGCCGTCCGACAGCCAAGAGACCCAGTACTTC
CASSFTPSDSQETQYF
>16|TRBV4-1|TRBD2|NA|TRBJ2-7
TGCGCCAGCAGCCAAGATGATAGCGGGAGATTGCGCGAGCAGTACTTC
CASSQDDSGRLREQYF
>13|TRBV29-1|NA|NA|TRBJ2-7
TGCAGCGTTGAGGGGCGGGGGCGCGACGAGCAGTACTTC
CSVEGRGRDEQYF
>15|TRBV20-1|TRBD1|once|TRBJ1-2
TGCAGTGCTAGAGACGTTGCAGGGGGCGACTATGGCTACACCTTC
CSARDVAGGDYGYTF
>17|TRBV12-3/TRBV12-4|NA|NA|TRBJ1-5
TGTGCCAGCAGTCCCTCCCTGACACTGGGGGCCAATCAGCCCCAGCATTTT
CASSPSLTLGANQPQHF
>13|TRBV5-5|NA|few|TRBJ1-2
TGTGCCAGCAGCTCCGTAGGGGGCTATGGCTACACCTTC
CASSSVGGYGYTF
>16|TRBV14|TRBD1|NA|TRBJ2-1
TGTGCCAGCAGCCACCTGGGACAGGGCTCCTACAATGAGCAGTTCTTC
CASSHLGQGSYNEQFF
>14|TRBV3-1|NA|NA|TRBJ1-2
TGTGCCAGCAGCCAAGTGCAGGGCCTCTATGGCTACACCTTC
CASSQVQGLYGYTF
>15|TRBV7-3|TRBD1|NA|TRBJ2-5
TGTGCCAGCAGCGAAAACAGGGGGTACCAAGAGACCCAGTACTTC
CASSENRGYQETQYF
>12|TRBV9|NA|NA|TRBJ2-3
TGTGCCAGCGCTAAGGAAGTAGATACGCAGTATTTT
CASAKEVDTQYF
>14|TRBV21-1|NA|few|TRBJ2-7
TGTGCCAGCAGTCTGAGGACAGTCACCTACGAGCAGTACTTC
CASSLRTVTYEQYF
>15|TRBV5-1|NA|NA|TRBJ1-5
TGCGCCAGCAGCCTGGATGGGGGATGGAATCAGCCCCAGCATTTT
CASSLDGGWNQPQHF
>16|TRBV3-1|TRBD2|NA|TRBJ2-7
TGTGCCAGCAGCCAACGGGTTTCGGGACTAGACTACGAGCAGTACTTC
CASSQRVSGLDYEQYF
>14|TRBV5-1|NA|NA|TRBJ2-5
TGCGCCAGCAGCTTGATGTCGAAAAGAGAGACCCAGTACTTC
CASSLMSKRETQYF
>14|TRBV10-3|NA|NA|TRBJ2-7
TGTGCCTCGGGGAAGGGCAGGGACAACTACGAGCAGTACTTC
CASGKGRDNYEQYF
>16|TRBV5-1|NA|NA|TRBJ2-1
TGCGCCAGCAGCAAAACACCGGGGAGCTCCTACAATGAGCAGTTCTTC
CASSKTPGSSYNEQFF
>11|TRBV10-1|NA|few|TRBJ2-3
TGCGCCAGCAGTGATGTTGGAACGCAGTATTTT
CASSDVGTQYF
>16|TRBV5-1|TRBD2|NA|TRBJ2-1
TGCGCCAGCAGCGCCGGGGGACTAGCGGGAGTTAATGAGCAGTTCTTC
CASSAGGLAGVNEQFF
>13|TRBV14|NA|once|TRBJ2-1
TGTGCCAGCAGCCAAGGGCGTTCCCATGAGCAGTTCTTC
CASSQGRSHEQFF
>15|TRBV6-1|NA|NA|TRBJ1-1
TGTGCCAGCAGTGGGGTAGGGGGAGGGTCGACTGAAGCTTTCTTT
CASSGVGGGSTEAFF
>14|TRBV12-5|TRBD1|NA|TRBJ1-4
TGTGCTAGTGGTTGGACAGGAAGTAATGAAAAACTGTTTTTT
CASGWTGSNEKLFF
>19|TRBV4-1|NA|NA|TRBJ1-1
TGCGCCAGCAGCCAAGATAGCTCCTTGGGGACACCAAGGGGGACTGAAGCTTTCTTT
CASSQDSSLGTPRGTEAFF
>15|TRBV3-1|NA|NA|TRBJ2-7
TGTGCCAGCAGCCAAGGCGGCGGACTCTCCTACGAGCAGTACTTC
CASSQGGGLSYEQYF
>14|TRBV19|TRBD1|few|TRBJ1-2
TGTGCCAGTAGTACGGGACAGCGATTCTATGGCTACACCTTC
CASSTGQRFYGYTF
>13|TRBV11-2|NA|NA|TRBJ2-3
TGTGCCAGCAGACCTACAGTCACAGATACGCAGTATTTT
CASRPTVTDTQYF
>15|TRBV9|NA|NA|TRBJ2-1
TGTGCCAGCAGCGTAGAGGGTGGATCCTACAATGAGCAGTTCTTC
CASSVEGGSYNEQFF